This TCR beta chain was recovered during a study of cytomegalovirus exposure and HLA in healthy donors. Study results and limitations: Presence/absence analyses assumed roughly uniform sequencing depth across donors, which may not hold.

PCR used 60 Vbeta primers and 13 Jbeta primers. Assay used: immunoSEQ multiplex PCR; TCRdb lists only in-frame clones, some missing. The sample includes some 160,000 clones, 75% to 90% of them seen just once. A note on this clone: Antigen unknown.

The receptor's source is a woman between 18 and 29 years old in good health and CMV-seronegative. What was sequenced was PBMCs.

The CDR3 is CASSLNGGGEQFF. In DNA form, the CDR3 reads TGTGCCAGCAGCTTAAACGGGGGGGGTGAGCAGTTCTTC. The V and J genes are TRBV7-2 and TRBJ2-1, with TRBD2 identical over 8 bases. The CDR3 loop spans 13 amino acids. Trimming at V came to 2 bases and at J to 9 bases, leaving 3 bases not matched to a gene. Germline assignment: CDR1 SGHTA and CDR2 FQGNSA.